The 27 T cell receptor beta chains presented below share a single source sample, sequenced in a study of CD8 T cells in ankylosing spondylitis (dated by TCRdb to between 2016 and 2019). Libraries were constructed by 5' RACE. TCRdb records Illumina HiSeq 2500 as the sequencer. TCRdb handled the public reads itself, with Q25 trimming in fastp and clone calling in MiXCR, and kept productive beta chains. Identical CDR3 protein sequences are pooled into one entry, listed with their most common genes and DNA. The sample data list 150,000 to 250,000 distinct CDR3 sequences, and roughly 13% of these were observed just once. The ten largest clonotypes hold about 15% of the sample. Specimen: blood, either unsorted or a sorted T cell fraction (not recorded which). The receptors shown here come from a male donor with ankylosing spondylitis or in good health (not recorded which).

Ten or more counts support this clonotype. V gene TRBV20-1 combines with J gene TRBJ2-7; 8 bases align to TRBD1. Unmatched junction bases numbered 13, after V lost 1 base and J lost 2 bases. The CDR3 spans 17 residues. Germline V lookup: CDR1 DFQATT, CDR2 SNEGSKA (reference sequence). This chain's CDR3 is CSARAGQAEKFPYEQYF. In DNA, the CDR3 is TGCAGTGCTAGAGCGGGACAGGCCGAAAAATTCCCCTACGAGCAGTACTTC.

The chain uses TRBV2 and TRBJ1-4; maybe TRBD1 (6 bases). The V gene's germline CDR1 is SNHLY and CDR2 FYNNEI. Trimming removed 4 bases at V and 8 bases at J, with 17 bases between. The CDR3 runs 15 residues. The CDR3 spells CASSVWDNAGEKLFF. DNA of the CDR3: TGTGCCAGCAGTGTGTGGGACAACGCGGGAGAAAAACTGTTTTTT.

The V call is TRBV20-1, the J call TRBJ2-7, with no clear D. Deletions cut 3 bases from V and 0 bases from J, with 21 bases between. The CDR3 contains 17 residues. CDR1 and CDR2 from the germline V gene are DFQATT and SNEGSKA (reference sequence). CDR3 in DNA: TGCAGTGCTAGTAAAAAGGCGGTATCCCAGAGCTCCTACGAGCAGTACTTC. Amino acids: CSASKKAVSQSSYEQYF.

The chain has TRBV20-1 and TRBJ2-4; D may be TRBD2 (7 bases). Germline CDR1 and CDR2: DFQATT and SNEGSKA (reference sequence). The V gene lost 6 bases and the J gene lost 2 bases, with 17 bases spanning the gap. This CDR3 contains 15 residues. The CDR3 region has the DNA TGCAGTGCCCCGAGTCGGGGGGCCCCCAAAAACATTCAGTACTTC. Its translation: CSAPSRGAPKNIQYF.

CDR3 loop: CASSLPAMTERAGELFF. For the CDR3, the DNA is TGTGCCAGCAGCTTACCTGCTATGACGGAGAGGGCCGGGGAGCTGTTTTTT. The chain links TRBV7-9 to TRBJ2-2; a possible D gene is TRBD2 (5 bases). Trimming shortened V by 2 bases and J by 6 bases, and 19 bases separated the two germline ends. This CDR3 is built from 17 residues. From germline, CDR1 is SEHNR and CDR2 FQNEAQ (reference sequence).

The chain carries TRBV5-6 and TRBJ2-7; unclear D gene. The CDR3 extends over 12 amino acids. V lost 0 bases, J lost 7 bases, and 8 bases lay in between. Germline CDR1 reads SGHDT; CDR2 reads YYEEEE. CDR3 in DNA: TGTGCCAGCAGCTTGGAACTCGGAGAGCAGTACTTC. Its protein is CASSLELGEQYF.

CDR3 residues: CASSPETGGDYEQYF. The CDR3 DNA reads as TGTGCCAGCTCACCCGAGACAGGGGGTGACTACGAGCAGTACTTC. The chain joins TRBV18 to TRBJ2-7; 9 bases match TRBD1. From germline, CDR1 is KGHSH and CDR2 LQKENI. J was trimmed by 3 bases and V by 3 bases; bases with no gene match: 6. This CDR3 comprises 15 residues.

This clonotype came up a few times. V usage is TRBV30 and J usage is TRBJ1-1; D uncertain. Germline V CDR1 and CDR2: GTSNPN, SVGIG (reference sequence). V was trimmed by 0 bases and J by 1 base, leaving 0 bases between them. The CDR3 covers 11 residues. This chain's CDR3 is CAWSVNTEAFF. The CDR3 nucleotides read TGTGCCTGGAGTGTGAACACTGAAGCTTTCTTT.

V usage is TRBV7-9 and J usage is TRBJ1-2; a weak D match, TRBD1 (6 bases). Looked up from germline, CDR1 is SEHNR and CDR2 is FQNEAQ (reference sequence). The CDR3 totals 12 residues. Trimming stripped 5 bases from V and 3 bases from J, with 7 bases between. Here the CDR3 reads CASSEGDYGYTF. The CDR3 DNA is TGTGCCAGCAGCGAGGGGGACTATGGCTACACCTTC.

This clonotype was found a few times. This chain's CDR3 is CASSAGGTSVNTGELFF. In nucleotides, the CDR3 is TGTGCCAGCAGCGCGGGAGGGACTAGCGTTAATACCGGGGAGCTGTTTTTT. The V call is TRBV9, the J call TRBJ2-2, with TRBD2 identical over 10 bases. Germline V gene lookup returns CDR1 SGDLS and CDR2 YYNGEE. The CDR3 is 17 amino acids. V trimming: 3 bases; J trimming: 5 bases; junction bases outside the gene matches: 10.

The chain is built from TRBV29-1 and TRBJ2-3; D unresolved. Germline V gives CDR1 SQVTM, CDR2 ANQGSEA. The CDR3 length is 11 residues. The V gene lost 6 bases and the J gene lost 2 bases, with 6 bases spanning the gap. The CDR3 nucleotides read TGCAGCGTCCTAATCACAGATACGCAGTATTTT. It encodes CSVLITDTQYF.

This clonotype has a handful of counts. V and J are TRBV5-1 and TRBJ2-1, with TRBD2 matching 16 bases. The CDR3 is 20 amino acids. Losses at the gene ends were 4 bases for V and 2 bases for J; bases not matched to a gene: 12. The germline CDR1 and CDR2 sequences are SGHRS and YFSETQ. As DNA, the CDR3 is TGCGCCAGCAGCCCCGGGGGGGGACTAGCGGGGGGGCCTCCCTACAATGAGCAGTTCTTC. As protein: CASSPGGGLAGGPPYNEQFF.

This clonotype was seen repeatedly, ten times or more. The V call is TRBV27, the J call TRBJ2-7, with 8 bases fitting TRBD1. After removal of 2 bases from V and 6 bases from J, the junction contained 6 bases not matched to a gene. The CDR3 consists of 14 residues. Germline CDR1 and CDR2: MNHEY and SMNVEV (reference sequence). CDR3 coding DNA: TGTGCCAGCAGTTTAGGACAGGGAGTCGGCGAGCAGTACTTC. This sequence encodes CASSLGQGVGEQYF.

This CDR3 reads CASSQAGGPANEQFF. The CDR3 nucleotides read TGCGCCAGCAGCCAGGCGGGAGGGCCGGCAAATGAGCAGTTCTTC. The chain combines TRBV4-1 with TRBJ2-1; TRBD2 agrees at 9 bases. The V segment lost 3 bases and the J segment 7 bases; nucleotides outside the gene matches: 7. The CDR3 is 15 residues long. Germline CDR1 is MGHRA and CDR2 is YSYEKL.

This clonotype was seen a handful of times. This chain joins TRBV5-1 and TRBJ2-3; 8 bases map to TRBD2. Germline trimming cut 8 bases from V and 4 bases from J; bases unmatched to any gene: 12. Germline-derived CDR1 and CDR2 are SGHRS and YFSETQ. This CDR3 comprises 15 residues. CDR3 DNA sequence: TGCGCCAGTCGAATTAGCGGGGAGGTTGCAGATACGCAGTATTTT. Amino acid sequence: CASRISGEVADTQYF.

This clonotype has just a few counts. The chain is built from TRBV7-9 and TRBJ2-7, with D possibly TRBD2 on 5 matching bases. Deletions cut 5 bases from V and 2 bases from J, with 10 bases between. There are 13 residues in the CDR3. In germline, CDR1 is SEHNR, CDR2 FQNEAQ (reference sequence). The CDR3 protein is CASSTEGPYEQYF. The CDR3, as DNA: TGTGCCAGCAGCACAGAGGGCCCCTACGAGCAGTACTTC. The complete variable domain, with remaining parts taken from reference TRBV7-9 and TRBJ2-7, reads DTGVSQNPRHKITKRGQNVTFRCDPISEHNRLYWYRQTLGQGPEFLTYFQNEAQLEKSRLLSDRFSAERPKGSFSTLEIQRTEQGDSAMYLCASSTEGPYEQYFGPGTRLTVT.

In its sample, this clonotype ranks as medium-sized. The chain joins TRBV11-2 to TRBJ2-3, with D perhaps matching TRBD2 (7 bases). Germline V gives CDR1 SGHAT, CDR2 FQNNGV. V lost 1 base, J lost 2 bases, and 13 bases lay in between. This CDR3 contains 16 residues. Written as DNA, the CDR3 is TGTGCCAGCAGCTTAGTTGCGGGGGCACTCACAGATACGCAGTATTTT. This codes for CASSLVAGALTDTQYF.

The chain has TRBV25-1 and TRBJ2-5; D remains ambiguous. The germline CDR1 and CDR2 sequences are MGHDK and SYGVNS. This CDR3 contains 13 residues. Trimming removed 1 base at V and 3 bases at J, with 6 bases between. This CDR3 is CASSEFLEETQYF. The CDR3 DNA reads TGTGCCAGCAGTGAATTTTTAGAAGAGACCCAGTACTTC.

This clonotype has just a few counts. The rearrangement links TRBV4-1 to TRBJ2-7, with D uncertain. The CDR3 consists of 14 residues. Trimming removed 0 bases from V and 1 base from J, with 7 bases in between. Per the germline V gene, CDR1 is MGHRA and CDR2 is YSYEKL. CDR3 amino acids: CASSQDTDSYEQYF. The CDR3 coding sequence is TGCGCCAGCAGCCAAGACACAGATTCCTACGAGCAGTACTTC.

The V call is TRBV7-2, the J call TRBJ2-1; D may be TRBD2 (7 bases). The germline gives CDR1 SGHTA, CDR2 FQGNSA. V dropped 4 bases and J dropped 10 bases, with 14 bases sitting between them. This CDR3 contains 13 residues. The CDR3: CASSSIGGPEQFF. The CDR3 region has the DNA TGTGCCAGCAGCTCCATCGGGGGGCCCGAGCAGTTCTTC.

This clonotype was counted ten times or more. V gene TRBV10-3 combines with J gene TRBJ2-1, with TRBD2 matching over 9 bases. V shed 0 bases, J shed 8 bases, and the junction held 8 bases outside the gene matches. The germline V gene encodes CDR1 ENHRY and CDR2 SYGVKD. The CDR3 runs to 16 residues. This chain's CDR3 is CAISESDSGSSHEQFF. The DNA of the CDR3 is TGTGCCATCAGTGAGTCGGATAGCGGGAGCTCCCATGAGCAGTTCTTC.

The CDR3 region is CASSPTGALLYEQYF. The CDR3 coding sequence is TGTGCCAGCAGTCCGACAGGGGCCCTACTCTACGAGCAGTACTTC. The chain carries TRBV7-9 and TRBJ2-7; 8 nucleotides align to TRBD1. Germline assignment: CDR1 SEHNR and CDR2 FQNEAQ (reference sequence). The CDR3 has 15 amino acids. J lost 3 bases, V lost 6 bases, and 10 bases had no gene match.

This chain links TRBV20-1 with TRBJ1-1; D possibly corresponds to TRBD1 (6 bases). Trimming stripped 5 bases from V and 1 base from J, with 17 bases between. The CDR3 is made up of 15 amino acids. Looked up from germline, CDR1 is DFQATT and CDR2 is SNEGSKA (reference sequence). The CDR3 reads CSALDIRGRNTEAFF. For the CDR3, the DNA is TGCAGTGCTCTAGACATCCGGGGGCGGAACACTGAAGCTTTCTTT.

The V call is TRBV4-1, the J call TRBJ2-2, with TRBD2 matching 8 bases. The V segment lost 4 bases and the J segment 3 bases; nucleotides outside the gene matches: 10. The CDR3 length is 17 residues. The germline V gene has CDR1 MGHRA and CDR2 YSYEKL. CDR3 nucleotide sequence: TGCGCCAGCAGCCTCCCTGGGCGGGAGGCTGACACCGGGGAGCTGTTTTTT. This translates into CASSLPGREADTGELFF.

This clonotype has a count of ten or more. The genes are TRBV12-3 or TRBV12-4 and TRBJ2-3; no firm D call. The CDR3 loop spans 16 amino acids. Trimming took 6 bases from V and 0 from J, leaving 16 bases between them. CDR3 amino acids: CASSLLLVGSTDTQYF. CDR3 DNA: TGTGCCAGCAGCCTACTTCTAGTGGGAAGCACAGATACGCAGTATTTT.

This clonotype was seen a few times. This rearrangement joins TRBV6-2 or TRBV6-3 to TRBJ2-5; D perhaps matches TRBD2 (5 bases). Germline-derived CDR1 and CDR2 are MNHEY and SVGEGT. The CDR3 covers 13 residues. V lost 10 bases to trimming and J lost 0 bases, with 12 bases between them. The CDR3 DNA reads as TGTGCCACCATTCCGGACTACCAAGAGACCCAGTACTTC. Encoded protein: CATIPDYQETQYF.

The rearrangement links TRBV6-1 to TRBJ2-3; weak D call: TRBD2 (6 bases). The CDR3 consists of 13 residues. Germline CDR1 reads MNHNS; CDR2 reads SASEGT. Trimming took off 9 bases at V and 0 bases at J, with 10 bases between the two ends. The CDR3 region has the DNA TGTGCCAGTCGGGAGTTTAGCACAGATACGCAGTATTTT. Its protein is CASREFSTDTQYF.